The 8 T cell receptor beta chains below were found in one sample sequenced in a study of blood T cell repertoires in COVID-19. Produced via immunoSEQ multiplex PCR; TCRdb's table is partial and in-frame only. The sample records 150,000 to 200,000 clones, under 90% being singletons. Sequencing input: peripheral blood. All receptors come from a human donor in a cohort sampled during active COVID-19.

The chain is built from TRBV7-9 and TRBJ1-3; D remains unclear. Trimming removed 1 base from V and 0 bases from J, with 7 bases in between. Per germline, CDR1 SEHNR and CDR2 FQNEAQ (reference sequence). CDR3 length: 15 amino acids. CDR3 sequence reads: CASSLERFSGNTIYF. The CDR3 coding sequence is TGTGCCAGCAGCTTAGAGAGATTCTCTGGAAACACCATATATTTT.

The gene calls are TRBV2 and TRBJ2-3; the D is unclear. The CDR3 covers 14 residues. Trimming shortened V by 4 bases and J by 6 bases, and 14 bases separated the two germline ends. Germline V gives CDR1 SNHLY, CDR2 FYNNEI. The CDR3 coding sequence is TGTGCCAGCAGTGTTCAGCAGGCGCAGGATACGCAGTATTTT. As protein: CASSVQQAQDTQYF.

The V call is TRBV29-1, the J call TRBJ1-2, with a weak D call TRBD1 (6 bases). Germline V gene lookup returns CDR1 SQVTM and CDR2 ANQGSEA. The V and J ends lost 5 bases and 8 bases respectively, with 12 bases between them. CDR3 length: 11 amino acids. The CDR3 DNA reads TGCAGCGTTTTACAGGGTCACGGCTACACCTTC. The encoded protein is CSVLQGHGYTF.

This chain joins TRBV24-1 and TRBJ1-2, with D tentatively TRBD1 (6 bases). Germline assignment: CDR1 KGHDR and CDR2 SFDVKD. The CDR3 runs to 13 residues. V was shortened by 1 base and J by 8 bases, with 10 bases between the two germline ends. The DNA for the CDR3 is TGTGCCACCAGTGATTTCAGGGGCTACGGCTACACCTTC. This translates into CATSDFRGYGYTF.

This chain connects TRBV6-4 to TRBJ1-2; tentative D call: TRBD1 (6 bases). Germline-derived CDR1 and CDR2 are MRHNA and SNTAGT. The ends were cut back, 4 bases at V and 3 bases at J, with 21 bases in the middle. CDR3 length equals 17 residues. The CDR3 protein is CASSGPGGRPQYYGYTF. CDR3 in DNA: TGTGCCAGCAGTGGACCCGGGGGGCGCCCTCAATACTATGGCTACACCTTC.

V usage is TRBV5-8 and J usage is TRBJ1-2; TRBD1 might be the D (5 bases). Trimming pared 2 bases from V and 3 bases from J, leaving 14 bases between. The CDR3 loop spans 15 amino acids. Germline V gene sequence: CDR1 SGHTS, CDR2 YDEGEE. The CDR3 loop reads CASSLAGQGHYGYTF. The CDR3 nucleotides are TGTGCCAGCAGCTTAGCTGGGCAGGGCCACTATGGCTACACCTTC.

The chain uses TRBV12-3 or TRBV12-4 and TRBJ1-1; D perhaps matches TRBD1 (6 bases). There are 12 residues in the CDR3. V was shortened by 5 bases and J by 4 bases, with 8 bases between the two germline ends. The CDR3 region is CASSIRGTEAFF. The CDR3, as DNA: TGTGCCAGCAGTATCAGGGGCACTGAAGCTTTCTTT.

The J gene is TRBJ2-1, the V gene TRBV4-1; no clear D. Germline-derived CDR1 and CDR2 are MGHRA and YSYEKL. This CDR3 comprises 16 residues. V lost 1 base, J lost 0 bases, and 10 bases lay in between. CDR3 sequence reads: CASSQVATSSYNEQFF. In nucleotides, the CDR3 is TGCGCCAGCAGCCAAGTGGCGACAAGCTCCTACAATGAGCAGTTCTTC.